Following are 2 T cell receptor beta chains from one sample sequenced in a study of blood T cell repertoires in COVID-19. The table came from immunoSEQ multiplex PCR; TCRdb's copy has only in-frame clones and leaves some out. The table includes 200,000 to 300,000 clones, about 90% detected once. The sample comprised PBMCs or T cells enriched from blood (not recorded which). The receptor set was obtained from a woman aged 40 to 55 with acute COVID-19.

The CDR3 loop is CASSAAGTSGYEQYF. The CDR3 DNA reads as TGTGCCAGCAGCGCCGCCGGGACTAGCGGCTATGAGCAGTACTTC. The V call is TRBV9, the J call TRBJ2-7; TRBD2 aligns across 11 bases. The germline V gene encodes CDR1 SGDLS and CDR2 YYNGEE. The CDR3 covers 15 residues. V lost 3 bases and J lost 7; bases outside the gene matches: 9.

The chain couples TRBV19 to TRBJ1-5, with TRBD1 matching over 8 bases. There are 13 residues in the CDR3. Germline-derived CDR1 and CDR2 are LNHDA and SQIVND (reference sequence). The J segment lost 5 bases and the V segment lost 7 bases, leaving 4 bases of the junction unmatched. This chain's CDR3 is CASTNRGYQPQHF. The CDR3 coding sequence is TGTGCCAGTACCAACAGGGGGTATCAGCCCCAGCATTTT.